The TCR beta chain described here comes from a study of shared clonotypes between healthy human individuals. At the level of the study: The cohort had two women and three men, ages 18 to 49. Every donor yielded three CD4 naive, three CD4 memory, two CD8 naive and one CD8 memory plate.

Findings of the study overall: An expected dependence of interdonor clonotype sharing on sequencing depth was noted.

Naive CD8 cells comprised CD45RO-negative, CCR7-positively selected cells, excluding terminally differentiated effector memory CD45RA+ cells. This clone was seen once. The target antigen is unknown. Each sorted subset replicate got 200 ng genomic DNA, tens of thousands of genomes. Assay: immunoSEQ multiplex PCR; the TCRdb copy retains only in-frame clones and omits some. The sample holds roughly 2.1 million clones, roughly 91% seen once. Per germline, CDR1 MDHEN and CDR2 SYDVKM. CDR3 length equals 11 residues. Trimming left V 5 bases short and J 4 bases short, with 6 bases between. The source material was naive CD8+ T cells from PBMCs. This chain links TRBV28 with TRBJ2-7; D is unresolved. The source of this sequence is a man between 18 and 35 years old in good health. Some clones in this sample may be carry-over from other donors' samples. In DNA, the CDR3 is TGTGCCAGCAGTCAGCCTTACGAGCAGTACTTC. Protein product: CASSQPYEQYF. The full variable domain, its missing parts supplied by reference TRBV28 and TRBJ2-7, is DVKVTQSSRYLVKRTGEKVFLECVQDMDHENMFWYRQDPGLGLRLIYFSYDVKMKEKGDIPEGYSVSREKKERFSLILESASTNQTSMYLCASSQPYEQYFGPGTRLTVT.